The TCR beta chain under discussion was sequenced for a study of cytomegalovirus exposure and HLA in healthy donors. Study results and limitations: Later work showed greater clonal expansion in HLA-associated TCR beta chains than in equally common others. Later work found most CMV-associated TCR beta chains apparently HLA-restricted. Cytomegalovirus-associated status was assigned to about 160 TCR beta chains.

With respect to this clone: Its matching antigen is unknown.

Amplification used 60 Vbeta primers and 13 Jbeta primers. Using immunoSEQ multiplex PCR, the repertoire was profiled, and TCRdb retains in-frame clones only, with some absent. The data hold approximately 100,000 clones, with over 50% observed a single time. The TCR sequence derives from a man aged 25 to 40 in good health and CMV-seronegative. Sequenced: PBMCs.

For the CDR3, the DNA is TGCGCCAGCAGCACGGGGGAGGGACTAGGCACAGATACGCAGTATTTT. Its translation: CASSTGEGLGTDTQYF. J is TRBJ2-3 and V is TRBV5-1; 8 bases line up with TRBD2. CDR1 is SGHRS, CDR2 YFSETQ, per germline. J was trimmed by 1 base and V by 4 bases; bases with no gene match: 8. The CDR3 loop spans 16 amino acids. The full variable domain, completed using reference TRBV5-1 and TRBJ2-3, is KAGVTQTPRYLIKTRGQQVTLSCSPISGHRSVSWYQQTPGQGLQFLFEYFSETQRNKGNFPGRFSGRQFSNSRSEMNVSTLELGDSALYLCASSTGEGLGTDTQYFGPGTRLTVL.